A single sample is the source of the 8 T cell receptor beta chains below, sequenced in a study of blood T cell repertoires in COVID-19. Method: immunoSEQ multiplex PCR; TCRdb's copy keeps in-frame clones and lacks some. In the table there are 250,000 to 300,000 clones, around 84% of which are singletons. Material for sequencing was PBMCs or T cells enriched from blood (not recorded which). All receptors come from a man in his thirties or forties with acute COVID-19.

The chain has TRBV19 and TRBJ1-1, with unresolved D. Germline-derived CDR1 and CDR2 are LNHDA and SQIVND (reference sequence). This CDR3 is built from 11 residues. Deletions cut 7 bases from V and 10 bases from J, with 13 bases between. Written as DNA, the CDR3 is TGTGCCAGTACCCTGGGAGGGTCAGCTTTCTTT. Protein: CASTLGGSAFF.

The chain couples TRBV7-9 to TRBJ2-3; 8 bases align to TRBD2. The trim removed 5 bases at V and 0 bases at J, leaving 10 bases unmatched. The CDR3 runs 17 residues. Germline CDR1 SEHNR, CDR2 FQNEAQ (reference sequence). The CDR3: CASSPGLAGSSTDTQYF. Written as DNA, the CDR3 is TGTGCCAGCAGCCCCGGACTAGCTGGATCTAGCACAGATACGCAGTATTTT. Full variable domain (outside the CDR3, taken from reference TRBV7-9 and TRBJ2-3): DTGVSQNPRHKITKRGQNVTFRCDPISEHNRLYWYRQTLGQGPEFLTYFQNEAQLEKSRLLSDRFSAERPKGSFSTLEIQRTEQGDSAMYLCASSPGLAGSSTDTQYFGPGTRLTVL.

The chain couples TRBV30 to TRBJ2-2; 9 bases line up with TRBD1. V was clipped by 0 bases and J by 8 bases; unmatched bases: 7. Per the germline V gene, CDR1 is GTSNPN and CDR2 is SVGIG (reference sequence). There are 15 residues in the CDR3. The DNA for the CDR3 is TGTGCCTGGAGTGTATATGGGACAGGGAGAGGGGAGCTGTTTTTT. Residues: CAWSVYGTGRGELFF.

This clone was counted a few times. At one of its ends the junction is not consistent with the germline gene, which may arise from a read error. V usage is TRBV5-1 and J usage is TRBJ2-3; 8 nucleotides agree with TRBD2. Germline CDR1 is SGHRS and CDR2 is YFSETQ. CDR3 length equals 14 residues. CDR3 loop: CASSLGLDTDTQYF. The CDR3 coding sequence is TGTGCCAGCAGCTTGGGACTAGATACAGATACGCAGTATTTT.

The count of this clone is one. The rearrangement uses TRBV24-1 and TRBJ1-2, with D possibly TRBD1 on 6 matching bases. Germline assignment: CDR1 KGHDR and CDR2 SFDVKD. V lost 3 bases and J lost 4, with 26 bases in between. This CDR3 is built from 19 residues. CDR3 DNA: TGTGCCACCAGTGATGCCGCGGCTTTAGGGGGGGGACACCTCTATGGCTACACCTTC. Translating gives CATSDAAALGGGHLYGYTF.

V and J are TRBV12-5 and TRBJ1-5; D gene unclear. The CDR3 covers 14 residues. Germline V gene sequence: CDR1 LGHNT, CDR2 FRNRAP. Trimming took off 1 base at V and 0 bases at J, with 4 bases between the two ends. The CDR3 region is CASGLGYSNQPQHF. In DNA form, the CDR3 reads TGTGCTAGTGGTTTGGGTTATAGCAATCAGCCCCAGCATTTT.

The V gene is TRBV19, the J gene TRBJ2-2; tentative D call: TRBD2 (6 bases). Germline-derived CDR1 and CDR2 are LNHDA and SQIVND (reference sequence). The V and J ends lost 10 bases and 0 bases respectively, with 9 bases between them. The CDR3 length is 13 residues. CDR3 sequence (DNA): TGTGCCACGGGACTCGCGAACACCGGGGAGCTGTTTTTT. Its protein is CATGLANTGELFF.

V gene TRBV11-2 combines with J gene TRBJ2-1; TRBD1 is a possible D gene (5 bases). This CDR3 spans 15 amino acids. The germline gives CDR1 SGHAT, CDR2 FQNNGV. The V and J ends lost 5 bases and 8 bases respectively, with 19 bases between them. CDR3 protein: CASSPLQGRSDEQFF. The CDR3 DNA reads TGTGCCAGCAGCCCCCTCCAGGGAAGGTCTGATGAGCAGTTCTTC.